These 27 T cell receptor beta chains were sequenced from one sample in a study of beta chain features in type 1 diabetes. Reverse transcribing all isolated RNA meant expressed TCRB transcripts were sequenced. The repertoire was sequenced with immunoSEQ multiplex PCR; TCRdb's copy has only in-frame clones and lacks some. The repertoire includes around 310,000 clones, approximately 10% of them detected once, and just over 0.015% sits in the top ten. Sequenced sample: naive CD4+ T cells from blood. The receptors shown here come from a woman aged 25-40 years in good health.

The J gene is TRBJ2-3, the V gene TRBV5-4, with D maybe TRBD1 (6 bases). Germline V gives CDR1 SGHNT, CDR2 YYREEE (reference sequence). V was shortened by 3 bases and J by 5 bases, with 13 bases between the two germline ends. There are 14 residues in the CDR3. In nucleotides, the CDR3 is TGTGCCAGCAGCTGGCGGACAGTGGGAGATACGCAGTATTTT. Encoded protein: CASSWRTVGDTQYF.

The genes are TRBV28 and TRBJ2-7; 10 bases match TRBD1. V dropped 4 bases and J dropped 2; count of bases not matched to a gene: 8. Germline loops: CDR1 MDHEN, CDR2 SYDVKM. The CDR3 is made up of 16 amino acids. The CDR3 is CASSSGTGATTYEQYF. DNA of the CDR3: TGTGCCAGCAGTTCCGGGACAGGGGCAACGACCTACGAGCAGTACTTC.

The chain is built from TRBV7-3 and TRBJ2-5; 7 nucleotides line up with TRBD1. Losses at the gene ends were 5 bases for V and 2 bases for J; bases not matched to a gene: 5. The germline V gene encodes CDR1 SGHTA and CDR2 FQGTGA. This CDR3 is built from 14 residues. The CDR3 DNA reads as TGTGCCAGCAGCCAGGGGGACGTACAAGAGACCCAGTACTTC. Its translation is CASSQGDVQETQYF.

This clone appeared a few times. The CDR3 DNA sequence: TGTGCCACCCTGGGGGTGGGACAGGGAGAAGCTTTCTTT. Its translation: CATLGVGQGEAFF. The chain is built from TRBV28 and TRBJ1-1; TRBD1 aligns across 9 bases. Trimming at V came to 10 bases and at J to 8 bases, leaving 11 bases not matched to a gene. The CDR3 has 13 amino acids. From germline, CDR1 is MDHEN and CDR2 SYDVKM. Full variable domain (outside the CDR3, taken from reference TRBV28 and TRBJ1-1): DVKVTQSSRYLVKRTGEKVFLECVQDMDHENMFWYRQDPGLGLRLIYFSYDVKMKEKGDIPEGYSVSREKKERFSLILESASTNQTSMYLCATLGVGQGEAFFGQGTRLTVV.

This clone was counted only a few times. The chain has TRBV27 and TRBJ1-1; D call uncertain. Trimming removed 8 bases from V and 3 bases from J, with 16 bases in between. The CDR3 totals 14 residues. Germline V lookup: CDR1 MNHEY, CDR2 SMNVEV (reference sequence). The CDR3 here is CASGRGRVDTEAFF. The DNA of the CDR3 is TGTGCCAGCGGGCGGGGTAGGGTAGACACTGAAGCTTTCTTT.

In this sample, this clone turned up a few times. The chain couples TRBV28 to TRBJ2-1; 7 bases agree with TRBD2. V lost 1 base to trimming and J lost 1 base; unmatched junction nucleotides: 13. Per germline, CDR1 MDHEN and CDR2 SYDVKM. The CDR3 extends over 19 amino acids. The CDR3 sequence is CASSLSPRQRDPSYNEQFF. The CDR3 DNA reads as TGTGCCAGCAGTTTATCCCCAAGACAGCGGGATCCATCCTACAATGAGCAGTTCTTC.

In this sample, this clone turned up a few times. This chain connects TRBV7-2 to TRBJ2-5; 7 bases align to TRBD2. Germline CDR1 and CDR2: SGHTA and FQGNSA. The length of the CDR3 is 13 residues. Unmatched junction bases numbered 5, after V lost 0 bases and J lost 10 bases. CDR3 region: CASSLAGGVDQYF. The CDR3 region has the DNA TGTGCCAGCAGCTTAGCGGGGGGGGTGGACCAGTACTTC.

The rearrangement links TRBV27 to TRBJ2-7, with a weak D call TRBD1 (5 bases). The CDR3 is made up of 16 amino acids. Germline assignment: CDR1 MNHEY and CDR2 SMNVEV (reference sequence). V shed 8 bases and J shed 2 bases, with 22 bases lying between them. CDR3 coding DNA: TGTGCCAGCCGCGACGCAGGAGTCCTAGGGGCCTACGAGCAGTACTTC. This codes for CASRDAGVLGAYEQYF.

The sample holds a few counts of this clone. The chain employs TRBV9 and TRBJ2-1; 8 bases align to TRBD1. This CDR3 comprises 14 residues. Germline V lookup: CDR1 SGDLS, CDR2 YYNGEE. Germline trimming cut 3 bases from V and 8 bases from J; bases unmatched to any gene: 7. CDR3 DNA: TGTGCCAGCAGCGCCAGACAGGGGCGGGATGAGCAGTTCTTC. Translation: CASSARQGRDEQFF.

The V gene is TRBV5-5, the J gene TRBJ2-6; 9 nucleotides match TRBD1. J gave up 0 bases and V 4 bases, and 5 bases lay outside the gene matches. The CDR3 has 17 amino acids. Germline V gene sequence: CDR1 SGHKS, CDR2 YYEKEE (reference sequence). In DNA, the CDR3 is TGTGCCAGCAGCCCGGGGACAGGGAACTCTGGGGCCAACGTCCTGACTTTC. This encodes CASSPGTGNSGANVLTF.

The rearrangement uses TRBV28 and TRBJ2-7; 9 bases agree with TRBD2. The CDR3 totals 14 residues. J was trimmed by 5 bases and V by 2 bases; bases with no gene match: 4. Germline V CDR1 and CDR2: MDHEN, SYDVKM. CDR3 nucleotide sequence: TGTGCCAGCAGTTTAGGGACTAGCTTAGACGAGCAGTACTTC. Protein sequence: CASSLGTSLDEQYF.

The chain recombines TRBV7-2 with TRBJ1-5; D might be TRBD1 (6 bases). The CDR3 sequence is 13 residues long. Trimming pared 6 bases from V and 6 bases from J, leaving 12 bases between. Germline CDR1 and CDR2: SGHTA and FQGNSA. The CDR3 loop is CASRLTQGQPQHF. The DNA of the CDR3 is TGTGCCAGCAGACTCACACAGGGTCAGCCCCAGCATTTT.

The chain recombines TRBV10-3 with TRBJ2-3, with 7 positions matching TRBD2. Trimming cost V 3 bases and J 0 bases; bases outside gene matches: 3. Germline CDR1 reads ENHRY; CDR2 reads SYGVKD. The CDR3 consists of 15 residues. CDR3 loop: CAISESSGSTDTQYF. In DNA, the CDR3 is TGTGCCATCAGTGAATCTAGCGGTAGCACAGATACGCAGTATTTT.

Only a few counts were recorded for this clone. The chain carries TRBV19 and TRBJ2-5; tentatively, D is TRBD1 (6 bases). V was shortened by 11 bases and J by 3 bases, with 16 bases between the two germline ends. The CDR3 is 13 amino acids. The germline gives CDR1 LNHDA, CDR2 SQIVND (reference sequence). CDR3 bases: TGTGCCGTATCGGGACAACGCAAAGAGACCCAGTACTTC. It encodes CAVSGQRKETQYF.

This clone was counted only a few times. The chain has TRBV28 and TRBJ2-7; weak D call: TRBD1 (5 bases). Germline lookup yields CDR1 MDHEN and CDR2 SYDVKM. The CDR3 contains 14 residues. V lost 6 bases to trimming and J lost 2 bases, with 14 bases between them. Written as DNA, the CDR3 is TGTGCCAGCAGCCGATTATTAGGGGCCTACGAGCAGTACTTC. Translating gives CASSRLLGAYEQYF.

On this clone: Other DNA sequences in this specimen translate into the identical CDR3. The chain is built from TRBV30 and TRBJ2-3, with a tentative D call TRBD2 (6 bases). The CDR3 has 13 amino acids. CDR1 and CDR2 (germline): GTSNPN, SVGIG (reference sequence). V lost 2 bases to trimming and J lost 1 base, with 7 bases between them. CDR3 nucleotides: TGTGCCTGGAGTTCGGGAGGCACAGATACGCAGTATTTT. Protein: CAWSSGGTDTQYF.

This clone was seen just once. The genes are TRBV5-4 and TRBJ2-5; D uncertain. The CDR3 consists of 14 residues. The V end lost 2 bases, the J end lost 1 base, and 9 bases lay between the germline ends. The germline V gene encodes CDR1 SGHNT and CDR2 YYREEE (reference sequence). CDR3: CASSFVALQETQYF. For the CDR3, the DNA is TGTGCCAGCAGCTTCGTAGCCCTCCAAGAGACCCAGTACTTC.

V gene TRBV28 combines with J gene TRBJ1-4, with 10 bases matching TRBD1. Germline CDR1 is MDHEN and CDR2 is SYDVKM. The CDR3 has 14 amino acids. J was trimmed by 7 bases and V by 6 bases; bases with no gene match: 5. As DNA, the CDR3 is TGTGCCAGCAGGACGGGACAGGGGTTTGAAAAACTGTTTTTT. Protein sequence: CASRTGQGFEKLFF.

The chain links TRBV7-3 to TRBJ2-1, with TRBD2 as a possible D gene (6 bases). CDR3 length: 16 residues. Trimming removed 4 bases at V and 5 bases at J, with 18 bases between. Germline V gene data show CDR1 as SGHTA and CDR2 as FQGTGA. CDR3 coding DNA: TGTGCCAGCAGCTCTACCGGGACTTCGACCAACAATGAGCAGTTCTTC. This sequence encodes CASSSTGTSTNNEQFF.

This clone was seen a handful of times. This sequence joins TRBV7-2 and TRBJ2-1; TRBD2 agrees at 7 bases. CDR1 is SGHTA and CDR2 is FQGNSA in the germline V gene. The CDR3 is made up of 12 amino acids. With V trimmed by 1 base and J by 12 bases, 3 bases remained unmatched. The CDR3 loop is CASSLVREGQFF. In nucleotides, the CDR3 is TGTGCCAGCAGCTTAGTGAGGGAGGGGCAGTTCTTC.

The V call is TRBV5-4, the J call TRBJ2-5; D unclear. The CDR3 has 14 amino acids. V was shortened by 2 bases and J by 2 bases, with 10 bases between the two germline ends. The germline gives CDR1 SGHNT, CDR2 YYREEE (reference sequence). CDR3 sequence (DNA): TGTGCCAGCAGCTTACGGCAGGCTCAAGAGACCCAGTACTTC. Residues: CASSLRQAQETQYF.

This clone was counted between two and nine times. The rearrangement uses TRBV6-1 and TRBJ1-1; no clear D gene. The germline V gene encodes CDR1 MNHNS and CDR2 SASEGT. Trimming shortened V by 3 bases and J by 7 bases, and 9 bases separated the two germline ends. The CDR3 consists of 12 residues. Here the CDR3 reads CASSEGAFEAFF. DNA for the CDR3: TGTGCCAGCAGTGAGGGAGCTTTTGAAGCTTTCTTT.

This chain connects TRBV7-3 to TRBJ2-1; 9 bases are shared with TRBD2. Trimming took 2 bases from V and 3 from J; bases not matched to a gene: 2. Per the germline V gene, CDR1 is SGHTA and CDR2 is FQGTGA. The CDR3 runs to 15 residues. The DNA of the CDR3 is TGTGCCAGCAGCTTATTTAGCGGGAGCTACAATGAGCAGTTCTTC. This codes for CASSLFSGSYNEQFF. Based on the CDR3 plus reference TRBV7-3 and TRBJ2-1, the full variable domain is GAGVSQTPSNKVTEKGKYVELRCDPISGHTALYWYRQSLGQGPEFLIYFQGTGAADDSGLPNDRFFAVRPEGSVSTLKIQRTERGDSAVYLCASSLFSGSYNEQFFGPGTRLTVL.

This clone has a handful of counts. The V call is TRBV27, the J call TRBJ2-7; 8 positions agree with TRBD2. Germline V CDR1 and CDR2: MNHEY, SMNVEV (reference sequence). This CDR3 has 14 amino acids. V shed 3 bases, J shed 4 bases, and the junction held 5 bases outside the gene matches. The CDR3 protein is CASSFTGGPYEQYF. The CDR3 DNA sequence: TGTGCCAGCAGTTTTACGGGAGGGCCTTACGAGCAGTACTTC.

The chain recombines TRBV7-9 with TRBJ2-5; D might be TRBD2 (5 bases). This CDR3 comprises 16 residues. V was clipped by 5 bases and J by 3 bases, with 19 bases between them. The germline CDR1 and CDR2 sequences are SEHNR and FQNEAQ (reference sequence). CDR3: CASSPSAVTGKETQYF. For the CDR3, the DNA is TGTGCCAGCAGCCCCAGCGCAGTAACGGGAAAAGAGACCCAGTACTTC.

This clone was observed a handful of times. The chain employs TRBV30 and TRBJ2-7; possibly TRBD1 for D (6 bases). The CDR3 covers 14 residues. CDR1 and CDR2 (germline): GTSNPN, SVGIG (reference sequence). Trimming removed 0 bases from V and 2 bases from J, with 11 bases in between. Here the CDR3 DNA reads TGTGCCTGGAGTGTAGGGCAGGGGACCTACGAGCAGTACTTC. It is translated as CAWSVGQGTYEQYF.

This clone was picked up a small number of times. The J gene is TRBJ2-2, the V gene TRBV5-1, with 7 nucleotides matching TRBD1. The length of the CDR3 is 14 residues. CDR1 SGHRS and CDR2 YFSETQ come from the germline V gene. J lost 6 bases, V lost 4 bases, and 6 bases had no gene match. This CDR3 is CASSAGTDPGELFF. The DNA of the CDR3 is TGCGCCAGCAGCGCTGGGACAGATCCCGGGGAGCTGTTTTTT.